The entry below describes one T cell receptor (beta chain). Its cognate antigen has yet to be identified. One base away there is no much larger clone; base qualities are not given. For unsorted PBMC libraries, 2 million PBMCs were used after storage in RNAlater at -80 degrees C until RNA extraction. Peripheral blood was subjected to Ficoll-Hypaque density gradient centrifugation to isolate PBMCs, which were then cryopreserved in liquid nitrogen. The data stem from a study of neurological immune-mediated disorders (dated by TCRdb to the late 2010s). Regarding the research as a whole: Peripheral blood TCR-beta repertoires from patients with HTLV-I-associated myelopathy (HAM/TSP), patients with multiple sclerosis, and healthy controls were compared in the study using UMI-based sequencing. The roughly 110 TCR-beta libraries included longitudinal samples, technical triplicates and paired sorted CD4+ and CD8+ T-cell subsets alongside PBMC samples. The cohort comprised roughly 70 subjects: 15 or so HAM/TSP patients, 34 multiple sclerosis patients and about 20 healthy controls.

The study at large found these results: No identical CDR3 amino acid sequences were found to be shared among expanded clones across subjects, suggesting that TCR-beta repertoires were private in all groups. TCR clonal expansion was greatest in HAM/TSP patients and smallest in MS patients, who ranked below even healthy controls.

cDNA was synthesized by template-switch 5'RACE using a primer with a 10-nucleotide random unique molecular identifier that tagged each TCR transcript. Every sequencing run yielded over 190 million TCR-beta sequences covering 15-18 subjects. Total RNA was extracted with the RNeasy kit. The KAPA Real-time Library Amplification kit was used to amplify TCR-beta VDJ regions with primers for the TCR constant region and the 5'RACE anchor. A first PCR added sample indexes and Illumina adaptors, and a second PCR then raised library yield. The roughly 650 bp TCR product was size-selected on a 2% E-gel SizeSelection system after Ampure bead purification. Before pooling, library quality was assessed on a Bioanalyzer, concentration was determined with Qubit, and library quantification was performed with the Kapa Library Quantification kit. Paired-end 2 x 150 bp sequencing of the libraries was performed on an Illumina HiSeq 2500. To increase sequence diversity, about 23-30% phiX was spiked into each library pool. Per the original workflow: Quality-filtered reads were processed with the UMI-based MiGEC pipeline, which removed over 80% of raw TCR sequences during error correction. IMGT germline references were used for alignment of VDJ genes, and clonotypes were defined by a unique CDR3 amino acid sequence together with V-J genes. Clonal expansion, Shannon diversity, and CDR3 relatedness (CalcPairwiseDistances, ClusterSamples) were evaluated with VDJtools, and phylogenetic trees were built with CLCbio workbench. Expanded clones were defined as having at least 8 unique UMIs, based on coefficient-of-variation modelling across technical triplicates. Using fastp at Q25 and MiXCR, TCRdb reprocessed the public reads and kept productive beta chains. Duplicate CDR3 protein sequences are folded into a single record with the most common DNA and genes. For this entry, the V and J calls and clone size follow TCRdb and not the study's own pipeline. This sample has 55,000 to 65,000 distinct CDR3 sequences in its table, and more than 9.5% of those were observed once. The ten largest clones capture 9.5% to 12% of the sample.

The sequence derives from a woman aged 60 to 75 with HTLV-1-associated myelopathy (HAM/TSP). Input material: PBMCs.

The CDR3 sequence is CASSQAPSGSSYNEQFF. The bases are TGTGCCAGCAGCCAAGCCCCTAGCGGGTCCTCCTACAATGAGCAGTTCTTC. The chain is encoded by TRBV4-2 joined to TRBJ2-1, with 8 bases aligning to TRBD2. Sequences LGHNA (CDR1) and YNFKEQ (CDR2) are obtained from the germline V gene. The V end gives up 1 base and the J end 0 bases, leaving 5 bases in the junction not matched to a gene. From its cysteine to its phenylalanine, the CDR3 spans 17 amino acids. Just the 51-base CDR3 DNA is kept, in frame starting at base 1.